Below, 23 T cell receptor beta chains from the same sample are listed, as sequenced in a study of long-term antiretroviral therapy in people with HIV. Investigators performed immunoSEQ version v3.0 at survey level. Produced via immunoSEQ multiplex PCR; TCRdb's table is partial and in-frame only. The sample yields around 30,000 clones, roughly nine tenths seen once. The sequenced sample was unsorted PBMCs, obtained 1.1 years after starting antiretroviral therapy. These receptors were collected from a young man with HIV.

V is TRBV7-9 and J is TRBJ2-3; no reliable D call. V lost 2 bases to trimming and J lost 0 bases, with 6 bases between them. Per germline, CDR1 SEHNR and CDR2 FQNEAQ (reference sequence). This CDR3 region has 14 residues. The CDR3, as DNA: TGTGCCAGCAGCTTAAACCCTAGCACAGATACGCAGTATTTT. This codes for CASSLNPSTDTQYF.

This rearrangement joins TRBV7-9 to TRBJ2-5, with D unresolved. V lost 5 bases and J 5 bases, leaving 15 bases between the germline ends. The length of the CDR3 is 14 residues. In germline, CDR1 is SEHNR, CDR2 FQNEAQ (reference sequence). CDR3 residues: CASSPARGGETQYF. Written as DNA, the CDR3 is TGTGCCAGCAGCCCCGCAAGAGGCGGCGAGACCCAGTACTTC.

This clone was counted a single time. The J gene is TRBJ2-7, the V gene TRBV7-2; TRBD2 matches 11 bases. CDR1 is SGHTA, CDR2 FQGNSA, per germline. The CDR3 totals 15 residues. The V and J ends lost 5 bases and 2 bases, in that order; junction bases with no gene match: 5. CDR3 residues: CASSPGLAVTYEQYF. The DNA of the CDR3 is TGTGCCAGCAGCCCGGGACTAGCGGTTACCTACGAGCAGTACTTC.

The rearrangement joins TRBV4-2 to TRBJ2-6, with TRBD1 as a possible D gene (5 bases). V lost 0 bases and J lost 0, with 18 bases in between. Germline CDR1 and CDR2: LGHNA and YNFKEQ. The CDR3 loop spans 20 amino acids. The CDR3 region has the DNA TGTGCCAGCAGCCAAGAAATAATCCCCCAGGGAAGCTCTGGGGCCAACGTCCTGACTTTC. Protein product: CASSQEIIPQGSSGANVLTF.

V and J are TRBV6-5 and TRBJ2-2; D possibly uses TRBD1 or TRBD2 (5 bases each). The germline gives CDR1 MNHEY, CDR2 SVGAGI. CDR3 length equals 14 residues. Trimming stripped 2 bases from V and 4 bases from J, with 8 bases between. CDR3 protein: CASSYGTGTGELFF. The CDR3 DNA sequence: TGTGCCAGCAGTTACGGGACGGGCACCGGGGAGCTGTTTTTT.

The gene calls are TRBV30 and TRBJ2-7; perhaps TRBD1 as D (5 bases). The germline V gene encodes CDR1 GTSNPN and CDR2 SVGIG (reference sequence). V was clipped by 0 bases and J by 7 bases, with 19 bases between them. The CDR3 sequence is 15 residues long. The CDR3, as DNA: TGTGCCTGGAGTGTAAAGGACACCATTACCCGAGAGCAGTACTTC. Its translation: CAWSVKDTITREQYF. The full variable domain, in which reference TRBV30 and TRBJ2-7 provide the parts outside the CDR3, is SQTIHQWPATLVQPVGSPLSLECTVEGTSNPNLYWYRQAAGRGLQLLFYSVGIGQISSEVPQNLSASRPQDRQFILSSKKLLLSDSGFYLCAWSVKDTITREQYFGPGTRLTVT.

V and J are TRBV4-3 and TRBJ2-7; D remains ambiguous. V lost 3 bases to trimming and J lost 2 bases, with 11 bases between them. Germline assignment: CDR1 LGHNA and CDR2 YSLEER. The CDR3 is 14 amino acids. The chain's CDR3 is CASSHGSLAYEQYF. CDR3 nucleotides: TGCGCCAGCAGCCACGGATCTTTGGCCTACGAGCAGTACTTC.

J is TRBJ2-7 and V is TRBV7-6, with 8 bases identical to TRBD1. Per germline, CDR1 SGHVS and CDR2 FNYEAQ. This CDR3 is 17 amino acids long. V was clipped by 2 bases and J by 3 bases; unmatched bases: 12. The CDR3 bases are TGTGCCAGCAGCTTACTAGGTTACGGGACAGGAGTCTACGAGCAGTACTTC. As protein: CASSLLGYGTGVYEQYF.

The V call is TRBV6-1, the J call TRBJ1-4, with D possibly matching TRBD1 (5 bases). Trimming took 1 base from V and 1 from J, leaving 13 bases between them. This CDR3 spans 17 amino acids. Germline V gene lookup returns CDR1 MNHNS and CDR2 SASEGT. The chain's CDR3 is CASSEGSTGGTNEKLFF. The CDR3 DNA follows: TGTGCCAGCAGTGAAGGGTCCACGGGGGGAACTAATGAAAAACTGTTTTTT.

This clone was found a few times. V and J are TRBV2 and TRBJ1-5; unclear D gene. Trimming pared 7 bases from V and 0 bases from J, leaving 10 bases between. This CDR3 has 14 amino acids. CDR1 SNHLY and CDR2 FYNNEI come from the germline V gene. The CDR3: CASKQFNSNQPQHF. CDR3 in DNA: TGTGCCAGCAAACAGTTTAATAGCAATCAGCCCCAGCATTTT.

The chain recombines TRBV11-2 with TRBJ2-1; weak D call: TRBD2 (5 bases). The V and J ends lost 0 bases and 9 bases respectively, with 9 bases between them. The CDR3 sequence is 13 residues long. From germline, CDR1 is SGHAT and CDR2 FQNNGV. The CDR3 reads CASSLDRGSEQFF. CDR3 nucleotide sequence: TGTGCCAGCAGCTTAGATAGAGGGAGTGAGCAGTTCTTC.

V usage is TRBV6-5 and J usage is TRBJ1-5, with D perhaps matching TRBD1 (5 bases). The CDR3 sequence is 13 residues long. Trimming removed 7 bases from V and 6 bases from J, with 13 bases in between. Germline assignment: CDR1 MNHEY and CDR2 SVGAGI. CDR3: CASTRGLGQPQHF. CDR3 bases: TGTGCCAGCACTCGGGGACTGGGTCAGCCCCAGCATTTT.

The genes are TRBV7-2 and TRBJ2-7, with 9 bases lining up with TRBD2. Trimming took 2 bases from V and 3 from J; bases not matched to a gene: 2. Germline CDR1 SGHTA, CDR2 FQGNSA. This CDR3 contains 14 residues. In DNA, the CDR3 is TGTGCCAGCAGCTTAAATAGCGGGAGCTACGAGCAGTACTTC. This gives the protein CASSLNSGSYEQYF.

The chain combines TRBV2 with TRBJ2-7; D is unclear. The germline V gene has CDR1 SNHLY and CDR2 FYNNEI. The length of the CDR3 is 12 residues. Trimming left V 5 bases short and J 3 bases short, with 8 bases between. The CDR3 is CASSIGFYEQYF. Written as DNA, the CDR3 is TGTGCCAGCAGTATCGGGTTCTACGAGCAGTACTTC.

This clone was recorded only once. V and J are TRBV9 and TRBJ1-5; weak D call: TRBD1 (5 bases). CDR3 length: 15 residues. Germline CDR1 reads SGDLS; CDR2 reads YYNGEE. The V gene lost 3 bases and the J gene lost 2 bases, with 12 bases spanning the gap. This CDR3 reads CASSAGGSGNQPQHF. CDR3 sequence (DNA): TGTGCCAGCAGCGCGGGGGGGTCCGGCAATCAGCCCCAGCATTTT.

The chain carries TRBV7-9 and TRBJ1-2; unclear D gene. The CDR3 is 17 residues long. The V gene lost 0 bases and the J gene lost 6 bases, with 20 bases spanning the gap. The germline V gene has CDR1 SEHNR and CDR2 FQNEAQ (reference sequence). CDR3 bases: TGTGCCAGCAGCTTAGCTCCAGGAGAGGCGGGAGTCGATGGCTACACCTTC. This translates into CASSLAPGEAGVDGYTF.

The rearrangement links TRBV7-6 to TRBJ1-4; D is unclear. Germline V gene sequence: CDR1 SGHVS, CDR2 FNYEAQ. The CDR3 is 13 amino acids. With 4 bases removed from V and 3 bases from J, the gap between germline ends came to 6 bases. Written as DNA, the CDR3 is TGTGCCAGCAGCTCGTCCGCTAATGAAAAACTGTTTTTT. Protein sequence: CASSSSANEKLFF.

A few counts support this clone. The V and J genes are TRBV5-1 and TRBJ2-7; no clear D gene. Deletions cut 0 bases from V and 4 bases from J, with 8 bases between. Germline V gives CDR1 SGHRS, CDR2 YFSETQ. This CDR3 has 13 residues. CDR3: CASSLDPRYEQYF. For the CDR3, the DNA is TGCGCCAGCAGCTTGGACCCGCGGTACGAGCAGTACTTC.

The chain carries TRBV13 and TRBJ2-7; possible D gene TRBD2, 5 bases. Germline values: CDR1 PRHDT, CDR2 FYEKMQ (reference sequence). V was pared by 7 bases and J by 4 bases, with 17 bases between. The CDR3 runs to 14 residues. The DNA for the CDR3 is TGTGCCAGCACCTCACACGAAGCGGCGTACGAGCAGTACTTC. It codes for CASTSHEAAYEQYF.

The chain carries TRBV28 and TRBJ2-3; D tentatively fits TRBD1 or TRBD2 (5 bases each). Trimming removed 5 bases from V and 1 base from J, with 13 bases in between. Germline lookup yields CDR1 MDHEN and CDR2 SYDVKM. This CDR3 contains 15 residues. CDR3 loop: CASSHPVGGTDTQYF. Written as DNA, the CDR3 is TGTGCCAGCAGTCACCCGGTGGGGGGCACAGATACGCAGTATTTT.

V usage is TRBV11-2 and J usage is TRBJ2-1; TRBD1 matches at 9 bases. The V and J ends lost 5 bases and 9 bases, in that order; junction bases with no gene match: 11. Per the germline V gene, CDR1 is SGHAT and CDR2 is FQNNGV. This CDR3 has 15 residues. CDR3 sequence (DNA): TGTGCCAGCAGCCCCATAAACAGGGGGCGCGGTGAGCAGTTCTTC. It encodes CASSPINRGRGEQFF.

This chain connects TRBV5-1 to TRBJ2-7; 7 bases map to TRBD1. CDR3 length: 15 residues. The germline V gene encodes CDR1 SGHRS and CDR2 YFSETQ. J lost 3 bases, V lost 2 bases, and 8 bases had no gene match. In nucleotides, the CDR3 is TGCGCCAGCAGCTTATTAGGGACAGTAGACTACGAGCAGTACTTC. Its translation is CASSLLGTVDYEQYF.

This chain links TRBV27 with TRBJ2-7, with a tentative D call TRBD1 (5 bases). The V and J ends lost 3 bases and 11 bases respectively, with 26 bases between them. The germline CDR1 and CDR2 sequences are MNHEY and SMNVEV (reference sequence). The CDR3 loop spans 16 amino acids. The CDR3 nucleotides read TGTGCCAGCAGTTTCCCGGACCCCCTAAAACAGGATCGCGAGTACTTC. It encodes CASSFPDPLKQDREYF.